A selection of T cell receptor beta chains follows, all from one sample in a study of response to subunit inactivated influenza vaccine. Via MiXCR, TCRdb re-called the RT-PCR reads, giving one row per CDR3 protein. The sample lists roughly 780,000 distinct CDR3 sequences, less than 20% occurring once. The input for sequencing was PBMCs from blood, taken roughly 5 days after vaccination. These receptors were taken from a middle-aged man who received an inactivated influenza vaccine. Both conserved end residues are part of each CDR3. A D gene is named only where the DNA matches it firmly. Rows give clone size only sometimes, using once, few, many, or a class for an expanded clone.

J,V,D,size,CDR3,DNA
TRBJ1-1,TRBV20-1,NA,few,CSARWAEFVTEAFF,TGCAGTGCTAGGTGGGCAGAATTTGTTACTGAAGCTTTCTTT
TRBJ1-1,TRBV5-1,NA,NA,CASSTGGGQFPGSTEAFF,TGCGCCAGCAGCACCGGAGGCGGACAGTTTCCGGGAAGCACTGAAGCTTTCTTT
TRBJ2-3,TRBV11-2,NA,once,CASSSDWTGLTDTQYF,TGTGCCAGCAGCTCAGATTGGACCGGACTCACAGATACGCAGTATTTT
TRBJ2-3,TRBV5-1,NA,few,CASSRVAPDTQYF,TGCGCCAGCAGCAGGGTAGCCCCAGATACGCAGTATTTT
TRBJ1-5,TRBV12-3/TRBV12-4,NA,few,CASSFGTLQPQHF,TGTGCCAGCAGTTTTGGGACATTACAGCCCCAGCATTTT
TRBJ2-1,TRBV29-1,TRBD2,few,CSASTSGGLGEQFF,TGCAGCGCAAGCACTAGCGGGGGTTTGGGGGAGCAGTTCTTC
TRBJ2-1,TRBV10-3,TRBD2,NA,CAISESSGRALNEQFF,TGTGCCATCAGTGAGTCGAGTGGGAGGGCTCTCAATGAGCAGTTCTTC
TRBJ2-6,TRBV23-1,TRBD1,NA,CASSHMGQDDSGANVLTF,TGCGCCAGCAGTCATATGGGACAGGATGACTCTGGGGCCAACGTCCTGACTTTC
TRBJ2-1,TRBV18,TRBD2,NA,CASSRTSGRDNEQFF,TGTGCCAGCTCACGGACTAGCGGGAGAGACAATGAGCAGTTCTTC
TRBJ1-2,TRBV7-8,NA,few,CASSLGHDGSYGYTF,TGTGCCAGCAGCTTAGGACACGACGGGTCCTATGGCTACACCTTC
TRBJ2-3,TRBV3-1,NA,few,CASSQPTSTQYF,TGTGCCAGCAGCCAGCCTACGAGTACGCAGTATTTT
TRBJ2-1,TRBV24-1,TRBD1,few,CATSDGGTGYNEQFF,TGTGCCACCAGTGATGGCGGGACAGGGTACAATGAGCAGTTCTTC
TRBJ1-1,TRBV12-3/TRBV12-4,TRBD1,NA,CASRGQGDKVGNTEAFF,TGTGCCAGCAGGGGACAGGGGGACAAGGTGGGGAACACTGAAGCTTTCTTT
TRBJ2-5,TRBV5-1,NA,few,CASSAPGQQETQYF,TGCGCCAGCAGCGCCCCCGGACAGCAAGAGACCCAGTACTTC
TRBJ2-5,TRBV7-2,NA,few,CASSLSVGGTQYF,TGTGCCAGCAGCTTGTCAGTGGGTGGGACCCAGTACTTC
TRBJ2-7,TRBV21-1,NA,few,CASNRAPGEQYF,TGTGCCAGCAACAGAGCACCCGGCGAGCAGTACTTC
TRBJ2-3,TRBV9,TRBD2,NA,CASSLAGARLDTQYF,TGTGCCAGCAGCTTAGCGGGAGCCCGACTGGATACGCAGTATTTT
TRBJ2-3,TRBV29-1,TRBD2,NA,CSDRLAGADTQYF,TGCAGCGATAGACTAGCGGGTGCAGATACGCAGTATTTT
TRBJ2-5,TRBV28,NA,few,CASSPVGRQETQYF,TGTGCCAGCAGTCCTGTGGGGCGCCAAGAGACCCAGTACTTC
TRBJ2-3,TRBV6-5,NA,NA,CASSYSKRPTDTQYF,TGTGCCAGCAGTTACTCGAAACGCCCCACAGATACGCAGTATTTT
TRBJ2-1,TRBV5-5,TRBD2,NA,CASSLRSTSGTWAFF,TGTGCCAGCAGCTTGCGGAGTACTAGCGGGACTTGGGCGTTCTTC
TRBJ2-2,TRBV7-3,TRBD1,NA,CASSVGQGFLTGELFF,TGTGCCAGCAGCGTCGGACAGGGGTTCCTCACCGGGGAGCTGTTTTTT
TRBJ2-2,TRBV12-3/TRBV12-4,NA,few,CASSFARELFF,TGTGCCAGCAGTTTTGCCCGGGAGCTGTTTTTT
TRBJ1-1,TRBV6-2/TRBV6-3,NA,NA,CASGGGMNTEAFF,TGTGCCAGCGGTGGAGGGATGAACACTGAAGCTTTCTTT
TRBJ1-5,TRBV20-1,NA,few,CSALFGANNQPQHF,TGCAGTGCCTTATTTGGAGCCAACAATCAGCCCCAGCATTTT
TRBJ1-1,TRBV12-3/TRBV12-4,NA,NA,CASSLPGPLNTEAFF,TGTGCCAGCAGTTTACCCGGGCCCCTTAACACTGAAGCTTTCTTT
TRBJ2-3,TRBV5-6,NA,NA,CASRNRVYTDTQYF,TGTGCCAGCAGGAACAGGGTTTACACAGATACGCAGTATTTT
TRBJ2-7,TRBV10-3,NA,few,CAISESGGAGYEQYF,TGTGCCATCAGTGAGTCCGGGGGCGCAGGGTACGAGCAGTACTTC
TRBJ2-5,TRBV5-1,NA,NA,CASSLGAGALGGETQYF,TGCGCCAGCAGCTTGGGGGCCGGGGCCCTGGGAGGAGAGACCCAGTACTTC
TRBJ1-1,TRBV19,NA,NA,CASSIGVEVNTEAFF,TGTGCCAGTAGTATTGGTGTGGAGGTGAACACTGAAGCTTTCTTT
TRBJ2-4,TRBV14,NA,NA,CASSRVGVNIQYF,TGTGCCAGCAGCCGCGTTGGGGTGAACATTCAGTACTTC
TRBJ1-2,TRBV10-3,NA,NA,CAISESIGGGYGYTF,TGTGCCATCAGTGAGTCGATTGGGGGCGGCTATGGCTACACCTTC
TRBJ1-2,TRBV4-2,NA,many,CASSQVMVGYGYTF,TGTGCCAGCAGCCAAGTAATGGTAGGGTATGGCTACACCTTC
TRBJ2-7,TRBV5-1,NA,few,CASSSGSGGIHEQYF,TGCGCCAGCAGCTCCGGGTCAGGAGGAATCCACGAGCAGTACTTC
TRBJ2-1,TRBV6-2/TRBV6-3,NA,NA,CASSPAGTSYNEQFF,TGTGCCAGCAGCCCGGCAGGGACTTCCTACAATGAGCAGTTCTTC
TRBJ2-1,TRBV7-2,NA,few,CASSLVKGQAYNEQFF,TGTGCCAGCAGCTTAGTCAAGGGGCAAGCCTACAATGAGCAGTTCTTC
TRBJ1-1,TRBV6-1,TRBD1,NA,CASSLRQGRGTEAFF,TGTGCCAGCAGTCTCCGACAGGGCCGGGGGACTGAAGCTTTCTTT
TRBJ2-6,TRBV12-3/TRBV12-4,NA,NA,CASSLGSMGANVLTF,TGTGCCAGCAGTTTAGGGTCAATGGGGGCCAACGTCCTGACTTTC